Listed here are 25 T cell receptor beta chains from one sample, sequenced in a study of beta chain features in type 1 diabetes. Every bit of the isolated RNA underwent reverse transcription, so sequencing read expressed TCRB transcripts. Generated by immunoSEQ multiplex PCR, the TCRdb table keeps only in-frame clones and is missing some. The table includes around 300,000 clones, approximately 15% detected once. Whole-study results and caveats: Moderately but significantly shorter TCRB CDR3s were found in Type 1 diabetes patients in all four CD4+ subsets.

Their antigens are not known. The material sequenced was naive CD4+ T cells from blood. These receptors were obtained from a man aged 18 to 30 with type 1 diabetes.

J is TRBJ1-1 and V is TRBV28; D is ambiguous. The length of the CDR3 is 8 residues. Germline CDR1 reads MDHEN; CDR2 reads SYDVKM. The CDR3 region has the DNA TGTCCCGGGGCTGAAGCTTTCTTT. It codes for CPGAEAFF.

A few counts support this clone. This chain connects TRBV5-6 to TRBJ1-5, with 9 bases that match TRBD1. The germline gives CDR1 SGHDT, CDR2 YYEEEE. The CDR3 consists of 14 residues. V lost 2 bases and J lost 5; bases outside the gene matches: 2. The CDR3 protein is CASSFNRGHQPQHF. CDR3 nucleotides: TGTGCCAGCAGCTTTAACAGGGGGCATCAGCCCCAGCATTTT.

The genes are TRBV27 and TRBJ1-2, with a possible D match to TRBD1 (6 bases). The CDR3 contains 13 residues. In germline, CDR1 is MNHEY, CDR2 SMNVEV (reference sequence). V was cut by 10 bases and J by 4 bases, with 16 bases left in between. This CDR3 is CATFGQSVYGYTF. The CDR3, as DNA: TGTGCCACATTTGGACAGTCTGTCTATGGCTACACCTTC.

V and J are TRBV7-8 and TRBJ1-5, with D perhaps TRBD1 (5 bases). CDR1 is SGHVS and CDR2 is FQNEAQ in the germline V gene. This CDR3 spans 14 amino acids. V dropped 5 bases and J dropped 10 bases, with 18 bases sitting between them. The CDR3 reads CASSLGHLRGPQHF. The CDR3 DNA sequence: TGTGCCAGCAGCCTCGGACACCTAAGAGGACCCCAGCATTTT.

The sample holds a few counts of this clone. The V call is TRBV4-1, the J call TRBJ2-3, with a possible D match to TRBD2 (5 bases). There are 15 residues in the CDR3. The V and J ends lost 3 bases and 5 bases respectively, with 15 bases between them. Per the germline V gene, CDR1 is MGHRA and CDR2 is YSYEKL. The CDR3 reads CASSHASGVIDTQYF. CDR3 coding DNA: TGCGCCAGCAGCCACGCTTCCGGGGTGATAGATACGCAGTATTTT.

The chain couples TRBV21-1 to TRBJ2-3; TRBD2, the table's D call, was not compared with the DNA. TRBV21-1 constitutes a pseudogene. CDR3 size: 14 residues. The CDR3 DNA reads TGTGCCAGCACCAAAGATCCCCCCGCAGATACGCAGTATTTT. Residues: CASTKDPPADTQYF.

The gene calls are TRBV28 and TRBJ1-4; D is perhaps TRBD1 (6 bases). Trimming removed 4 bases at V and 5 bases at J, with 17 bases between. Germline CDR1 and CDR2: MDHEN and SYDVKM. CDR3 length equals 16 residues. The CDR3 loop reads CASSSIGQPSNEKLFF. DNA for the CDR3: TGTGCCAGCAGTTCGATCGGACAGCCATCAAATGAAAAACTGTTTTTT.

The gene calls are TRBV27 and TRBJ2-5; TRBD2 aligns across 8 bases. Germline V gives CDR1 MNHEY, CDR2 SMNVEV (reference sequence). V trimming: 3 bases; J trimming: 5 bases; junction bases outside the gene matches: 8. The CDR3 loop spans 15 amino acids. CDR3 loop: CASSLTSEVGETQYF. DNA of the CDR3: TGTGCCAGCAGTTTGACTAGCGAGGTCGGGGAGACCCAGTACTTC.

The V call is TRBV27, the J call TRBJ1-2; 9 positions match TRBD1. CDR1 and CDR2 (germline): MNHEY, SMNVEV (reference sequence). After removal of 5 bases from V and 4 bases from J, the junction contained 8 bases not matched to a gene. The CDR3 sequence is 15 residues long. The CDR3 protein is CASSTRTGVGYGYTF. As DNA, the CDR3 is TGTGCCAGCAGTACCCGGACAGGGGTCGGCTATGGCTACACCTTC.

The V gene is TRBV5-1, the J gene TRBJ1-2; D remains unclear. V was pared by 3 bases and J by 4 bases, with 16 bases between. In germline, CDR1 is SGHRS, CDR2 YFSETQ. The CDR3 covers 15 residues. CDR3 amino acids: CASSSELGGVYGYTF. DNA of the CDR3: TGCGCCAGCAGCTCGGAGCTGGGAGGTGTCTATGGCTACACCTTC.

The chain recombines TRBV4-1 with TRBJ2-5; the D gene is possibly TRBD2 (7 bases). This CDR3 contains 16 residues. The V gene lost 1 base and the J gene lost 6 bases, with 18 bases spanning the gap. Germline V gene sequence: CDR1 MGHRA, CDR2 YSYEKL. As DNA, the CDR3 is TGCGCCAGCAGCCAAGCCCCCAGGGGCGGGGGAAAGACCCAGTACTTC. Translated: CASSQAPRGGGKTQYF.

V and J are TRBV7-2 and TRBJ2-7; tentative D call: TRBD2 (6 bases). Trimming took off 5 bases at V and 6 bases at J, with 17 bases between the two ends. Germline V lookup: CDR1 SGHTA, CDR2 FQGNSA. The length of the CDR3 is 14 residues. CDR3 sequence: CASSPTGGRGEQYF. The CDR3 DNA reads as TGTGCCAGCAGCCCCACCGGGGGTAGGGGCGAGCAGTACTTC.

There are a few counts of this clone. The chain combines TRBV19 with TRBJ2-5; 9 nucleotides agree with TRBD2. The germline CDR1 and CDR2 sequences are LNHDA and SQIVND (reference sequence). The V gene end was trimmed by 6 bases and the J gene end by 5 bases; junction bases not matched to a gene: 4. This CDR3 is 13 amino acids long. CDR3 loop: CASRAGGQETQYF. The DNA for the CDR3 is TGTGCCAGTAGAGCGGGGGGTCAGGAGACCCAGTACTTC.

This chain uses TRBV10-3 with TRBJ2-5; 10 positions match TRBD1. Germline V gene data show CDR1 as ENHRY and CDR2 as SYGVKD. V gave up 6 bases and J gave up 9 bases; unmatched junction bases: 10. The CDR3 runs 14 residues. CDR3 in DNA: TGTGCCATCAGCCAGGCGGGACAGGGGTCGGCCCAGTACTTC. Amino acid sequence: CAISQAGQGSAQYF.

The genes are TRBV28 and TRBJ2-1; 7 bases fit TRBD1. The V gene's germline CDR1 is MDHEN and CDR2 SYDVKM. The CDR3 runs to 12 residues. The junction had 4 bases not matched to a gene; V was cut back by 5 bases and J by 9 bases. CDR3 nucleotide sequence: TGTGCCAGCAGTAGAGGGACAGCTGAGCAGTTCTTC. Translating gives CASSRGTAEQFF.

DNA of the CDR3: TGTGCCAGCTCGCCGGGACAGGGGATCGAGACCCAGTACTTC. It codes for CASSPGQGIETQYF. This chain uses TRBV18 with TRBJ2-5; 10 bases are a match to TRBD1. After removal of 6 bases from V and 5 bases from J, the junction contained 6 bases not matched to a gene. Germline CDR1 and CDR2: KGHSH and LQKENI. The CDR3 is 14 amino acids.

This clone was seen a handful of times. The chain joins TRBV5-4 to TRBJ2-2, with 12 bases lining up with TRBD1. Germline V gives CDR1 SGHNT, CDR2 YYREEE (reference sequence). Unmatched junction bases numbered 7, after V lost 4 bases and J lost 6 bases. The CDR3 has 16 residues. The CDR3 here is CASSIAGTGGPGELFF. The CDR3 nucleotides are TGTGCCAGCAGCATTGCCGGGACAGGGGGCCCCGGGGAGCTGTTTTTT. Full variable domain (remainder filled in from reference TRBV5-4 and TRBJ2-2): ETGVTQSPTHLIKTRGQQVTLRCSSQSGHNTVSWYQQALGQGPQFIFQYYREEENGRGNFPPRFSGLQFPNYSSELNVNALELDDSALYLCASSIAGTGGPGELFFGEGSRLTVL.

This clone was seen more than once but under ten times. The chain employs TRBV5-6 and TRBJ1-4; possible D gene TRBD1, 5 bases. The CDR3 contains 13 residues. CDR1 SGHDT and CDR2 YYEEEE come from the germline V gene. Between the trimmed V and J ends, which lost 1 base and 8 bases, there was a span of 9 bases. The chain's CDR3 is CASSLSGGEKLFF. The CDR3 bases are TGTGCCAGCAGCTTGTCGGGGGGGGAAAAACTGTTTTTT.

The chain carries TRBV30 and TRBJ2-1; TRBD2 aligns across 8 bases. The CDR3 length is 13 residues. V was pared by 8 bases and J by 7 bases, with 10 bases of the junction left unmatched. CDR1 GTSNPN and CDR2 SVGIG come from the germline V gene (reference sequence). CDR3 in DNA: TGTGCCGGGAAGAGCGGGGGTGGGAATGAGCAGTTCTTC. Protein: CAGKSGGGNEQFF.

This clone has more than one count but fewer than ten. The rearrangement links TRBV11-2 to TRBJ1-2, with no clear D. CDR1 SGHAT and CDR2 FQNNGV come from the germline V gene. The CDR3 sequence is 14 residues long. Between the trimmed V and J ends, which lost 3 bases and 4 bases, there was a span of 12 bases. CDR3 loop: CASSFRGMGYGYTF. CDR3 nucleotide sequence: TGTGCCAGCAGCTTCCGAGGGATGGGCTATGGCTACACCTTC. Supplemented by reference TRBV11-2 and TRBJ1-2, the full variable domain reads EAGVAQSPRYKIIEKRQSVAFWCNPISGHATLYWYQQILGQGPKLLIQFQNNGVVDDSQLPKDRFSAERLKGVDSTLKIQPAKLEDSAVYLCASSFRGMGYGYTFGSGTRLTVV.

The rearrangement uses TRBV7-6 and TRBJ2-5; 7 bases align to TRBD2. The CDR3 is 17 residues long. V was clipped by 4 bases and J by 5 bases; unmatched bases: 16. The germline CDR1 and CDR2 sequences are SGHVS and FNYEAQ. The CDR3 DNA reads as TGTGCCAGCAGCTCACTGCCGACTAGCCCCGCAGGGGAGACCCAGTACTTC. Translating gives CASSSLPTSPAGETQYF.

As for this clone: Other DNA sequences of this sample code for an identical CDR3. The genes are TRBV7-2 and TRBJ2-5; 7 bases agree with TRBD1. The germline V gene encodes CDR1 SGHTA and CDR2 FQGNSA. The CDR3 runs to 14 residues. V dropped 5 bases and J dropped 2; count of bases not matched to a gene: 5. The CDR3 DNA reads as TGTGCCAGCAGCCTTAGACAGGGACAAGAGACCCAGTACTTC. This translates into CASSLRQGQETQYF.

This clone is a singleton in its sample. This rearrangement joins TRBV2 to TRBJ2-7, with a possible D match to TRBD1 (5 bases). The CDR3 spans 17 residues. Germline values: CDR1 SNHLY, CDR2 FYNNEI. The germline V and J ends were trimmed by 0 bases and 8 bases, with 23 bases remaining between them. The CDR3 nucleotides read TGTGCCAGCAGTGAAGCGCCGCCAGGACACACGTCCCTCAAGCAGTACTTC. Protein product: CASSEAPPGHTSLKQYF. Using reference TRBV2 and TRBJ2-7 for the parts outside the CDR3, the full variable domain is EPEVTQTPSHQVTQMGQEVILRCVPISNHLYFYWYRQILGQKVEFLVSFYNNEISEKSEIFDDQFSVERPDGSNFTLKIRSTKLEDSAMYFCASSEAPPGHTSLKQYFGPGTRLTVT.

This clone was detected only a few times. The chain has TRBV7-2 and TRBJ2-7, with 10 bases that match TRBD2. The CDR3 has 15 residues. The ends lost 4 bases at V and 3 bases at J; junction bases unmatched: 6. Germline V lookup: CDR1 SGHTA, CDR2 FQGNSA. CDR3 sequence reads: CASSYIAGGFYEQYF. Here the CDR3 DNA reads TGTGCCAGCAGCTACATAGCGGGGGGTTTCTACGAGCAGTACTTC.

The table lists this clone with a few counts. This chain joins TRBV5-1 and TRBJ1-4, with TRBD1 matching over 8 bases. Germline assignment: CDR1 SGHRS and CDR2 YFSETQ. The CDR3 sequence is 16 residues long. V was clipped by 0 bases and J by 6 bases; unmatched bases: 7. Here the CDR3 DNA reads TGCGCCAGCAGCTTGGCCCCGGACAGGGCCCATGAAAAACTGTTTTTT. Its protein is CASSLAPDRAHEKLFF.